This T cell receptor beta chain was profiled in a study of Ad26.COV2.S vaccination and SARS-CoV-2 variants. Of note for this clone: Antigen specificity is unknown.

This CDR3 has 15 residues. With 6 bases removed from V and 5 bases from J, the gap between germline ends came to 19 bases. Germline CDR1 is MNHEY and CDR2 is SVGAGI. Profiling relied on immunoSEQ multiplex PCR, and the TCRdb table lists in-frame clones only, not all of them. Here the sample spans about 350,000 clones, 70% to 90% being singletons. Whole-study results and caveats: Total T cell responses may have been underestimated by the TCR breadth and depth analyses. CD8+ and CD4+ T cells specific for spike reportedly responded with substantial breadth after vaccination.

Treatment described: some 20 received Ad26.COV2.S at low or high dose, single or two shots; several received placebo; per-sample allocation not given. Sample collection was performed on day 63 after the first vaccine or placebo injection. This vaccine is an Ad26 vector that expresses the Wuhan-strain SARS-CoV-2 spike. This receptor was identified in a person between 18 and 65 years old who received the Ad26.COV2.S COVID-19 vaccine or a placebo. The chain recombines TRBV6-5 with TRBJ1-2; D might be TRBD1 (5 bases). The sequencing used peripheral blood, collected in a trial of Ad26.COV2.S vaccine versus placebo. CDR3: CASSLDGGVPYGYTF. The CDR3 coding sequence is TGTGCCAGCAGCTTAGATGGGGGGGTGCCATATGGCTACACCTTC.